This entry features one T cell receptor (beta chain) sequence. These data are taken from a study of read filtering for tumor transcriptome and immune sequencing. This library used about 360 ng RNA and molecular barcoded adaptors spanning alpha/delta and beta/gamma chains. TCRdb used MiXCR to reprocess the reads, holding one entry per CDR3 protein. The table has roughly 59,000 distinct CDR3 sequences, around 19% seen once; the top ten hold roughly 11%. CDR3 length: 16 amino acids. The ends lost 2 bases at V and 1 base at J; junction bases unmatched: 8. Germline CDR1 DFQATT, CDR2 SNEGSKA (reference sequence).

The receptor was derived from a donor at least 40 years old with multiple myeloma. The specimen was a population of CD138-negative cells sorted from bone marrow. This chain joins TRBV20-1 and TRBJ2-5, with TRBD2 matching 9 bases. The CDR3 is CSARSGSGGLQETQYF. The CDR3 DNA is TGCAGTGCTAGATCCGGGAGCGGGGGGCTCCAAGAGACCCAGTACTTC.